The rows below give T cell receptor beta chains drawn from one sample of a study of blood T cell repertoires in COVID-19. TCRdb keeps only in-frame clones here, not all; method: immunoSEQ multiplex PCR. Seen here are about 80,000 clones, over 75% observed once, and the top ten hold around 9.7%. Specimen: peripheral blood. The source is a human donor in a cohort sampled during active COVID-19. Both conserved end residues are part of each CDR3. A D gene is named only where the DNA matches it firmly. Size is omitted from some rows. Given values are once, few, many or a class for expanded clones.

>TRBD1|TRBV5-1|NA|TRBJ1-4
CASSQGVDEKLFF
TGCGCCAGCTCTCAGGGGGTGGATGAAAAACTGTTTTTT
>TRBD1|TRBV29-1|NA|TRBJ1-1
CSAATGEMTFF
TGCAGCGCCGCGACAGGGGAGATGACTTTCTTT
>TRBD1|TRBV2|NA|TRBJ1-2
CASSPRGQGGYTF
TGTGCCAGCAGCCCCAGGGGGCAGGGTGGCTACACCTTC
>NA|TRBV18|NA|TRBJ1-5
CASSPQGDQPQHF
TGTGCCAGCTCACCACAGGGGGATCAGCCCCAGCATTTT
>NA|TRBV28|NA|TRBJ2-7
CASRADSYEQYF
TGTGCCAGCAGGGCGGACTCCTACGAGCAGTACTTC
>NA|TRBV7-2|NA|TRBJ1-1
CASSRRGGGSEAFF
TGTGCCAGCAGCCGGCGGGGGGGAGGGTCTGAAGCTTTCTTT
>TRBD1|TRBV3-1/TRBV3-2|NA|TRBJ2-7
CASSPRSGTGNYEQYF
TGTGCCAGCAGCCCGCGATCCGGGACAGGCAACTACGAGCAGTACTTC
>NA|TRBV5-1|NA|TRBJ2-1
CASSLRVLNEQFF
TGCGCCAGCAGCTTGCGAGTCTTGAATGAGCAGTTCTTC
>NA|TRBV18|NA|TRBJ1-2
CASSPGQLVYGYTF
TGTGCCAGCTCACCCGGACAGTTAGTCTATGGCTACACCTTC
>TRBD1|TRBV6-6|NA|TRBJ1-2
CASSTGTGVRGDTF
TGTGCCAGCAGTACTGGAACAGGGGTCCGAGGGGACACCTTC
>TRBD1|TRBV6-2/TRBV6-3|few|TRBJ1-2
CASTPGPGGASGYGYTF
TGTGCCAGCACCCCGGGGCCAGGGGGCGCCTCTGGCTATGGCTACACCTTC
>TRBD1|TRBV25-1|NA|TRBJ1-1
CASAKGAGEAFF
TGTGCCAGCGCGAAGGGGGCAGGTGAAGCTTTCTTT
>TRBD1|TRBV19|NA|TRBJ2-3
CASRQGLNTDTQYF
TGTGCCAGTCGACAGGGGTTGAACACAGATACGCAGTATTTT
>TRBD1|TRBV5-1|NA|TRBJ1-6
CASSETQGNNSPLHF
TGCGCCAGCAGCGAAACACAGGGGAATAATTCACCCCTCCACTTT
>NA|TRBV5-6|few|TRBJ1-6
CASGIAGTPGSPLHF
TGTGCCAGTGGGATCGCCGGGACACCGGGGTCACCCCTCCACTTT
>TRBD1|TRBV18|once|TRBJ1-1
CASSPDRAGGEAFF
TGTGCCAGCTCACCGGACAGGGCCGGGGGTGAAGCTTTCTTT
>TRBD1|TRBV15|NA|TRBJ2-7
CATSNDRGVGYEQYF
TGTGCCACCAGCAACGACAGGGGTGTCGGCTACGAGCAGTACTTC
>NA|TRBV7-2|NA|TRBJ2-7
CASSPRGTRTYEQYF
TGTGCCAGCAGCCCAAGGGGGACAAGAACCTACGAGCAGTACTTC
>NA|TRBV27|NA|TRBJ1-6
CASNSFGSPLHF
TGTGCCAGCAATTCTTTCGGGTCACCCCTCCACTTT
>TRBD2|TRBV3-1/TRBV3-2|NA|TRBJ2-1
CASSSSGRGFNEQFF
TGTGCCAGCAGCTCTAGCGGGAGGGGATTCAATGAGCAGTTCTTC
>NA|TRBV5-8|few|TRBJ1-5
CASAGDITQHF
TGTGCCAGTGCGGGGGACATCACCCAGCATTTT
>NA|TRBV5-5|NA|TRBJ1-4
CASSLRQANEKLFF
TGTGCCAGCAGCTTGAGGCAGGCTAATGAAAAACTGTTTTTT
>TRBD1|TRBV19|NA|TRBJ2-1
CASSTSTGVYNEQFF
TGTGCCAGTAGTACCTCGACAGGGGTCTACAATGAGCAGTTCTTC
>TRBD2|TRBV7-2|NA|TRBJ2-3
CASSSTSGGDTQYF
TGTGCCAGCAGCTCCACTAGCGGCGGAGATACGCAGTATTTT
>NA|TRBV5-8|NA|TRBJ1-2
CASSLPALYGYTF
TGTGCCAGCAGCTTGCCCGCGTTGTATGGCTACACCTTC
>NA|TRBV6-2/TRBV6-3|NA|TRBJ1-1
CASSYRGGTEAFF
TGTGCCAGCAGTTACCGGGGGGGGACTGAAGCTTTCTTT
>NA|TRBV10-3|once|TRBJ2-7
CAISERGSYEQYF
TGTGCCATCAGTGAAAGGGGGTCCTACGAGCAGTACTTC
>NA|TRBV2|once|TRBJ1-1
CASSEFPRGLNTEAFF
TGTGCCAGCAGTGAGTTCCCACGAGGTTTGAACACTGAAGCTTTCTTT
>TRBD1|TRBV27|NA|TRBJ1-2
CASSPTGDGYGYTF
TGTGCCAGCAGCCCCACAGGGGACGGCTATGGCTACACCTTC
>NA|TRBV11-2|NA|TRBJ1-4
CASSPGRQTTNEKLFF
TGTGCCAGCAGCCCCGGCCGACAGACAACTAATGAAAAACTGTTTTTT
>TRBD1|TRBV27|NA|TRBJ2-7
CASSPSGTGGEQYF
TGTGCCAGCAGTCCCTCTGGGACAGGGGGCGAGCAGTACTTC
>TRBD1|TRBV5-6|NA|TRBJ1-5
CASSLGGQGVDQPQHF
TGTGCCAGCAGCTTGGGGGGACAGGGGGTCGATCAGCCCCAGCATTTT
>NA|TRBV7-3|NA|TRBJ1-1
CASSRGTWNTEAFF
TGTGCCAGCAGCCGAGGGACATGGAACACTGAAGCTTTCTTT
>NA|TRBV16|NA|TRBJ1-1
CASSKTNRVRSREAFF
TGTGCCAGCAGCAAGACTAACAGGGTACGAAGCAGAGAAGCTTTCTTT
>TRBD1|TRBV29-1|once|TRBJ1-4
CSVEGTGWNEKLFF
TGCAGCGTGGAGGGGACAGGGTGGAATGAAAAACTGTTTTTT
>TRBD2|TRBV5-4|NA|TRBJ2-3
CASRMGVAGIGDTQYF
TGTGCCAGCAGGATGGGGGTAGCGGGGATTGGTGATACGCAGTATTTT
>NA|TRBV2|NA|TRBJ2-3
CASSVQGQGDTQYF
TGTGCCAGCAGTGTTCAGGGGCAGGGAGATACGCAGTATTTT
>TRBD2|TRBV6-5|NA|TRBJ2-1
CASSTSGGYNEQFF
TGTGCCAGCAGTACTAGCGGGGGCTACAATGAGCAGTTCTTC
>TRBD1|TRBV28|NA|TRBJ1-6
CASKAGGRNNSPLHF
TGTGCCAGCAAGGCAGGGGGCAGAAATAATTCACCCCTCCACTTT
>TRBD1|TRBV18|NA|TRBJ1-2
CASSPGPSGGYGYTF
TGTGCCAGCTCACCAGGGCCGTCAGGGGGTTATGGCTACACCTTC
>TRBD2|TRBV7-2|NA|TRBJ2-1
CASSTSGGPYNEQFF
TGTGCCAGCAGCACTAGCGGGGGGCCCTACAATGAGCAGTTCTTC
>TRBD1|TRBV15|NA|TRBJ1-1
CATSGWDRSGTEAFF
TGTGCCACCAGCGGTTGGGACAGGTCAGGCACTGAAGCTTTCTTT
>NA|TRBV7-9|NA|TRBJ2-5
CASSFKTGPNQETQYF
TGTGCCAGCAGCTTCAAAACAGGGCCGAACCAAGAGACCCAGTACTTC
>NA|TRBV3-1/TRBV3-2|NA|TRBJ2-2
CASSQEGAGELFF
TGTGCCAGCAGCCAAGAAGGGGCCGGGGAGCTGTTTTTT
>TRBD2|TRBV5-1|NA|TRBJ2-1
CASSSAAGLAGGTKQFF
TGCGCCAGCAGCTCCGCCGCTGGGCTAGCGGGGGGGACGAAGCAGTTCTTC
>NA|TRBV15|NA|TRBJ2-3
CATSRVVAYEGDTQYF
TGTGCCACCAGCAGGGTTGTAGCGTACGAGGGAGATACGCAGTATTTT
>TRBD1|TRBV18|NA|TRBJ2-7
CASSTGQEDEQYF
TGTGCCAGCTCAACGGGACAGGAGGACGAGCAGTACTTC
>TRBD1|TRBV5-1|NA|TRBJ1-4
CASSLGGQGDEKLFF
TGCGCCAGCAGCTTGGGGGGACAGGGGGACGAAAAACTGTTTTTT
>TRBD2|TRBV24-1|NA|TRBJ2-1
CATQEADGRAFPNEQFF
TGTGCCACCCAGGAAGCGGACGGGAGGGCCTTTCCCAATGAGCAGTTCTTC
>NA|TRBV7-2|NA|TRBJ1-5
CASSTSGQPQHF
TGTGCCAGCAGTACCTCAGGGCAGCCCCAGCATTTT
>TRBD2|TRBV29-1|NA|TRBJ2-6
CSVGGGPPPGANVLTF
TGCAGCGTTGGGGGGGGTCCACCCCCTGGGGCCAACGTCCTGACTTTC